This paragraph covers one TCR beta chain sequence. PCR employed 60 Vbeta and 13 Jbeta primers. Only in-frame clones appear in the TCRdb table, and some are missing; sequencing was by immunoSEQ multiplex PCR. The sample contains tens of thousands of clones, approximately 67% of which appear only once. This record comes from a study of cytomegalovirus exposure and HLA in healthy donors. The germline V and J ends were trimmed by 6 bases and 5 bases, with 14 bases remaining between them. Per the germline V gene, CDR1 is MNHEY and CDR2 is SMNVEV (reference sequence). The CDR3 spans 13 residues. Material for sequencing was PBMCs. The receptor was derived from a middle-aged man in good health and CMV-seropositive. V is TRBV27 and J is TRBJ2-7, with D tentatively TRBD2 (5 bases). The CDR3 nucleotides read TGTGCCAGCAGAAAAGACTATTTCGACGAGCAGTACTTC. Protein sequence: CASRKDYFDEQYF.